This TCR beta chain was found in a study of monozygotic twins with inflammatory bowel disease. TCRdb reprocessed the 5' RACE reads; each CDR3 protein has one entry and no DNA is given. The record lists under 150,000 distinct CDR3 sequences, of which the ten most abundant hold less than 2.5%. Overall study results and limits: Healthy co-twins, by inverse Simpson, had higher TCRbeta diversity than their siblings with IBD.

Comment on this clonotype: As yet, its antigen is unknown.

The CDR3 length is 18 residues. Germline V lookup: CDR1 SGHAT, CDR2 FQNNGV. Per donor, roughly 2.5 ml of blood was collected and frozen. The V call is TRBV11-2, the J call TRBJ2-5; TCRdb lists TRBD2, though no DNA is available to test this call. The sequence was collected from a human donor with ulcerative colitis or Crohn's disease, or a healthy co-twin of an affected twin (not recorded which). The sample consisted of blood. The CDR3 is CASSLLATSGGPRETQYF.